These 21 T cell receptor beta chains originate from one sample sequenced in a study of regulatory T cells in long-lasting Graves disease. Stated time point: persistent/refractory GD, antithyroid drugs over 5 years with positive TRAb. The TCR library was prepared using RNA isolated from PBMCs. Sequencing libraries for TCR beta were prepared with iRepertoire HTBI primers and Arm-PCR of CDR3 regions. TCRdb re-called the multiplex PCR reads with MiXCR, one entry per CDR3 protein. The sample yields fewer than 550,000 distinct CDR3 sequences, roughly 21% seen once. The material sequenced was peripheral blood mononuclear cells (PBMCs), taken when the disease was refractory, from a patient treated with antithyroid drugs. Receptors were obtained from a female donor with Graves disease.

This clonotype has ten or more counts. The rearrangement uses TRBV6-2 or TRBV6-3 and TRBJ2-5; tentatively, D is TRBD2 (6 bases). The V end lost 6 bases, the J end lost 5 bases, and 16 bases lay between the germline ends. Germline loops: CDR1 MNHEY, CDR2 SVGEGT. CDR3 length: 14 amino acids. The CDR3 protein is CASSRDLAGETQYF. DNA for the CDR3: TGTGCCAGCAGCCGGGACTTAGCCGGGGAGACCCAGTACTTC.

The CDR3 loop reads CASSSQGATDTQYF. In DNA form, the CDR3 reads TGTGCCAGCAGTTCCCAGGGGGCTACAGATACGCAGTATTTT. The chain is built from TRBV12-3 or TRBV12-4 and TRBJ2-3; 8 positions agree with TRBD1. V was clipped by 4 bases and J by 3 bases; unmatched bases: 3. The CDR3 is made up of 14 amino acids.

This clonotype has a count of ten or more. The genes are TRBV12-3 or TRBV12-4 and TRBJ2-7; 11 bases align to TRBD2. This CDR3 is 14 amino acids long. V dropped 5 bases and J dropped 6; count of bases not matched to a gene: 6. The CDR3 DNA reads TGTGCCAGCAGTCCGACTAGCGGGATAGGCGAGCAGTACTTC. Translated, it gives CASSPTSGIGEQYF.

This clonotype was observed at least ten times. The chain recombines TRBV28 with TRBJ2-7; D remains unclear. CDR1 is MDHEN and CDR2 is SYDVKM in the germline V gene. Trimming cost V 6 bases and J 4 bases, with 10 bases left between them. The CDR3 is 12 residues long. DNA of the CDR3: TGTGCCAGCAGCATACCTGGGTACGAGCAGTACTTC. Translating gives CASSIPGYEQYF. Full variable domain (rest looked up from reference TRBV28 and TRBJ2-7): DVKVTQSSRYLVKRTGEKVFLECVQDMDHENMFWYRQDPGLGLRLIYFSYDVKMKEKGDIPEGYSVSREKKERFSLILESASTNQTSMYLCASSIPGYEQYFGPGTRLTVT.

Details on this clonotype: At one boundary the junction diverges from the germline segment, which might be a read error. This chain connects TRBV9 to TRBJ1-6; D call uncertain. The germline V gene has CDR1 SGDLS and CDR2 YYNGEE. The CDR3 spans 16 residues. DNA of the CDR3: TGTGCCAGCAGCGTAGGACTTAGGGCATGGAATTCACCCCTCGACTTT. It translates to CASSVGLRAWNSPLDF.

This clonotype has a count of ten or more. The rearrangement links TRBV20-1 to TRBJ2-5, with a tentative D call TRBD2 (6 bases). CDR1 is DFQATT and CDR2 is SNEGSKA in the germline V gene (reference sequence). Trimming took off 3 bases at V and 5 bases at J, with 25 bases between the two ends. The CDR3 is 17 residues long. In DNA, the CDR3 is TGCAGTGCTAGTGGACCTTTGGTCGGGAGCCCTGGTGAGACCCAGTACTTC. Its translation is CSASGPLVGSPGETQYF.

This chain links TRBV5-5 with TRBJ1-1; D gene unclear. V lost 0 bases and J 1 base, leaving 10 bases between the germline ends. This CDR3 spans 15 amino acids. CDR1 SGHKS and CDR2 YYEKEE come from the germline V gene (reference sequence). CDR3 in amino acids: CASSLEGFQNTEAFF. The CDR3 DNA reads TGTGCCAGCAGCTTGGAGGGCTTTCAGAACACTGAAGCTTTCTTT.

V is TRBV6-2 or TRBV6-3 and J is TRBJ1-1, with TRBD1 as a possible D gene (5 bases). Trimming took 5 bases from V and 1 from J, leaving 14 bases between them. The CDR3 sequence is 15 residues long. The V gene's germline CDR1 is MNHEY and CDR2 SVGEGT. The DNA of the CDR3 is TGTGCCAGCAGTCCCAGGGCCCCTGGGAACACTGAAGCTTTCTTT. Its translation is CASSPRAPGNTEAFF.

This clonotype appeared a few times. This chain uses TRBV12-3 or TRBV12-4 with TRBJ1-5; D unresolved. The length of the CDR3 is 11 residues. The ends were cut back, 4 bases at V and 9 bases at J, with 7 bases in the middle. The CDR3 nucleotides read TGTGCCAGCAGTTCCCGTGGGCCCCAGCATTTT. It specifies CASSSRGPQHF.

The rearrangement joins TRBV2 to TRBJ2-1, with 7 positions matching TRBD2. V dropped 4 bases and J dropped 4; count of bases not matched to a gene: 19. This CDR3 is built from 19 residues. The V gene's germline CDR1 is SNHLY and CDR2 FYNNEI. CDR3 DNA: TGTGCCAGCAGTGCCCCCCCGGGGCTAGCGGTGCGAGTTTACAATGAGCAGTTCTTC. Translation: CASSAPPGLAVRVYNEQFF.

The chain joins TRBV5-1 to TRBJ2-7; TRBD1 matches at 9 bases. The CDR3 consists of 14 residues. V lost 3 bases to trimming and J lost 4 bases; unmatched junction nucleotides: 5. Germline V gives CDR1 SGHRS, CDR2 YFSETQ. CDR3 nucleotide sequence: TGCGCCAGCAGCTCAGGGACAGGGAAATACGAGCAGTACTTC. Amino acids: CASSSGTGKYEQYF.

This chain joins TRBV5-1 and TRBJ1-1; the D gene is possibly TRBD1 (5 bases). Trimming pared 5 bases from V and 6 bases from J, leaving 14 bases between. This CDR3 has 13 amino acids. CDR1 is SGHRS, CDR2 YFSETQ, per germline. DNA of the CDR3: TGCGCCAGCAGGCCAGGGTCCGAACCTGAAGCTTTCTTT. Protein: CASRPGSEPEAFF.

The chain joins TRBV2 to TRBJ2-5, with 11 bases lining up with TRBD1. The CDR3 runs 16 residues. The germline gives CDR1 SNHLY, CDR2 FYNNEI. With V trimmed by 6 bases and J by 3 bases, 9 bases remained unmatched. The CDR3 DNA sequence: TGTGCCAGCAGCCACGCACCGGGACAGGGGGAAGAGACCCAGTACTTC. It specifies CASSHAPGQGEETQYF. The variable domain in full, with the rest retrieved from reference TRBV2 and TRBJ2-5, is EPEVTQTPSHQVTQMGQEVILRCVPISNHLYFYWYRQILGQKVEFLVSFYNNEISEKSEIFDDQFSVERPDGSNFTLKIRSTKLEDSAMYFCASSHAPGQGEETQYFGPGTRLLVL.

This clonotype was counted many times. The chain joins TRBV7-9 to TRBJ1-2; unclear D gene. Germline CDR1 is SEHNR and CDR2 is FQNEAQ (reference sequence). Trimming took 3 bases from V and 0 from J, leaving 8 bases between them. The CDR3 consists of 14 residues. The CDR3 nucleotides are TGTGCCAGCAGCTTCATAGGAGCTAACTATGGCTACACCTTC. It is translated as CASSFIGANYGYTF. Filled out from reference TRBV7-9 and TRBJ1-2, the complete variable domain reads DTGVSQNPRHKITKRGQNVTFRCDPISEHNRLYWYRQTLGQGPEFLTYFQNEAQLEKSRLLSDRFSAERPKGSFSTLEIQRTEQGDSAMYLCASSFIGANYGYTFGSGTRLTVV.

There are many counts of this clonotype. The chain combines TRBV28 with TRBJ1-1, with D unresolved. The germline V gene has CDR1 MDHEN and CDR2 SYDVKM. There are 11 residues in the CDR3. V was shortened by 5 bases and J by 6 bases, with 7 bases between the two germline ends. In DNA form, the CDR3 reads TGTGCCAGCAGTAAGGGTTCTGAAGCTTTCTTT. Translation gives CASSKGSEAFF.

To note about this clonotype: This may be a read error: a much more frequent sequence differs by one nucleotide. This chain connects TRBV7-2 to TRBJ2-7; TRBD1 matches at 8 bases. The length of the CDR3 is 14 residues. Per the germline V gene, CDR1 is SGHTA and CDR2 is FQGNSA. The CDR3 DNA follows: TGTGCCGGCAGCTTATCTGCGACAGGGGTCGAGCAGTACTTC. Translation gives CAGSLSATGVEQYF.

This clonotype was counted many times. The chain combines TRBV12-3 or TRBV12-4 with TRBJ1-4; D might be TRBD1 (5 bases). CDR3 length: 14 residues. V lost 3 bases, J lost 8 bases, and 13 bases lay in between. CDR3 in amino acids: CASSLGGVEEKLFF. In DNA form, the CDR3 reads TGTGCCAGCAGTTTGGGAGGGGTGGAGGAAAAACTGTTTTTT.

Comments on this clonotype: A read error may explain this, as a much larger clone is one base away. The chain is built from TRBV28 and TRBJ1-4, with D maybe TRBD1 (6 bases). The germline CDR1 and CDR2 sequences are MDHEN and SYDVKM. This CDR3 comprises 14 residues. The CDR3 protein is CTSSSILRGGGQPF. The CDR3 DNA reads as TGTACCAGCAGTTCTATCCTTAGGGGGGGCGGACAACCTTTT.

In this sample, this clonotype turned up a few times. The rearrangement links TRBV6-1 to TRBJ1-6; the D gene is possibly TRBD1 (6 bases). V was cut by 6 bases and J by 8 bases, with 17 bases left in between. The CDR3 is made up of 15 amino acids. Germline V CDR1 and CDR2: MNHNS, SASEGT. CDR3 amino acids: CASRDSLLRYSPLHF. The CDR3 DNA is TGTGCCAGCAGGGACAGTCTGTTAAGGTATTCACCCCTCCACTTT.

The rearrangement links TRBV4-1 to TRBJ1-5; D remains unclear. Germline loops: CDR1 MGHRA, CDR2 YSYEKL. This CDR3 has 15 residues. V was clipped by 4 bases and J by 3 bases, with 13 bases between them. DNA for the CDR3: TGCGCCAGCAGCCCCTATAACATAATCAATCAGCCCCAGCATTTT. Amino acids: CASSPYNIINQPQHF.

The genes are TRBV6-9 and TRBJ2-7, with a possible D match to TRBD2 (6 bases). Germline CDR1 reads MNHGY; CDR2 reads SVAAGI. This CDR3 is 12 amino acids long. Trimming pared 3 bases from V and 10 bases from J, leaving 13 bases between. The CDR3 spells CASSYGGRLQYF. The CDR3, as DNA: TGTGCCAGCAGTTACGGGGGACGCCTCCAGTACTTC.